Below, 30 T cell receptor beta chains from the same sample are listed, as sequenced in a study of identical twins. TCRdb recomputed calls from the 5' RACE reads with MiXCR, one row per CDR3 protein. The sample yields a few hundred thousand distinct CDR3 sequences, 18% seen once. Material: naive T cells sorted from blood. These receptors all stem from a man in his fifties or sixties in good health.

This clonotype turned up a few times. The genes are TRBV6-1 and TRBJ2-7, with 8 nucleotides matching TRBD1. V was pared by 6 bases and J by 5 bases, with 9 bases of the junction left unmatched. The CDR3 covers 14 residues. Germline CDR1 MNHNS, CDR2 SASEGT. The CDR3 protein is CASSEMTGAHEQYF. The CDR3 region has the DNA TGTGCCAGCAGCGAAATGACAGGGGCCCACGAGCAGTACTTC.

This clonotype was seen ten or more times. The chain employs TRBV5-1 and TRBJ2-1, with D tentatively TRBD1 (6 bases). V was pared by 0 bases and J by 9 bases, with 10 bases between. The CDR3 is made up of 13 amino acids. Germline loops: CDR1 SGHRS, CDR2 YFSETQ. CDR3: CASSLAGVTEQFF. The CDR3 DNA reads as TGCGCCAGCAGCTTGGCAGGGGTTACTGAGCAGTTCTTC.

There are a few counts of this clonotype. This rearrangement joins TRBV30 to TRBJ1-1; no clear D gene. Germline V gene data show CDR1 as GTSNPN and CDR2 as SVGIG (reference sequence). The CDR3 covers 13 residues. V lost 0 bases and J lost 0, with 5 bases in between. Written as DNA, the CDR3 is TGTGCCTGGAGTGTGACGATGAACACTGAAGCTTTCTTT. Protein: CAWSVTMNTEAFF.

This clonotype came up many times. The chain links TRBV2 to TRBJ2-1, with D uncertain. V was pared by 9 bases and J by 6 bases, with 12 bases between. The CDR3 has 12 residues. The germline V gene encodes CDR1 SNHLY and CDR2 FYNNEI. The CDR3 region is CASETEVNEQFF. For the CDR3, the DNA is TGTGCCAGTGAAACAGAGGTCAATGAGCAGTTCTTC.

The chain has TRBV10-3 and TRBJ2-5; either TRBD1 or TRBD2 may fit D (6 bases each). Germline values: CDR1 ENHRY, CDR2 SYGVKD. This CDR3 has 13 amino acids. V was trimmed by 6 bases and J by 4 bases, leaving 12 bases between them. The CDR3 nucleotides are TGTGCCATCAGCCCAACGGGGGCAGAGACCCAGTACTTC. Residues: CAISPTGAETQYF.

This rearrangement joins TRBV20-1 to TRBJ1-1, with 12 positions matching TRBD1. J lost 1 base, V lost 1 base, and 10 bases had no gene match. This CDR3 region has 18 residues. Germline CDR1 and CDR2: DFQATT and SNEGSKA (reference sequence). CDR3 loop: CSARGPPGQGARNTEAFF. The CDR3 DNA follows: TGCAGTGCTAGAGGTCCCCCGGGACAGGGGGCACGGAACACTGAAGCTTTCTTT.

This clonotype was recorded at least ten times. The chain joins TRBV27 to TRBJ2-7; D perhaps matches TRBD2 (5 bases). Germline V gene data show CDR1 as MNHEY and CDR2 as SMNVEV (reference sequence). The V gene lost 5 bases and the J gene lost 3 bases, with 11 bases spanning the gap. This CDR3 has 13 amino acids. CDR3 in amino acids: CASSTSGFYEQYF. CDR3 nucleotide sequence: TGTGCCAGCAGTACCAGCGGTTTCTACGAGCAGTACTTC.

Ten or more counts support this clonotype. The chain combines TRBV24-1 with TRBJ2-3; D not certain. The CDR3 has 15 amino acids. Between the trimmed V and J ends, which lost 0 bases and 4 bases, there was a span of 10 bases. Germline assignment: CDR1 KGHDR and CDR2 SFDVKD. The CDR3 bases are TGTGCCACCAGTGATTTGAGGAATTTCGCAGATACGCAGTATTTT. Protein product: CATSDLRNFADTQYF.

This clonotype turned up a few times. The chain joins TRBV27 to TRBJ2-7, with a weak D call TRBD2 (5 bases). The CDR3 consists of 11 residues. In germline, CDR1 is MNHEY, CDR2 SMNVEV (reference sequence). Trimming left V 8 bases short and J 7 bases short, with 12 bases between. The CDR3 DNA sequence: TGTGCCAGCGGAAGTCGGGGAGAGCAGTACTTC. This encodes CASGSRGEQYF.

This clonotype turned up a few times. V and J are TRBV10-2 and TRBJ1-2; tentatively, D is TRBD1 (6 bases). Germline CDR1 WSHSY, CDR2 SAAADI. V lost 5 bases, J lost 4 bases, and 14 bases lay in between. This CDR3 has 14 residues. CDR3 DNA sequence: TGCGCCAGCAGTAATTACAGGGCCGCCTATGGCTACACCTTC. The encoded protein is CASSNYRAAYGYTF.

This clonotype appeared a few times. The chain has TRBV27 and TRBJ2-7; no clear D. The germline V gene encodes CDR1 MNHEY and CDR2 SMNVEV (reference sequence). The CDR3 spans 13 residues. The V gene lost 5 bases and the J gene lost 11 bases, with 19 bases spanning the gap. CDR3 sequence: CASSTLTAWVKYF. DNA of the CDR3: TGTGCCAGCAGTACCCTCACGGCTTGGGTGAAGTACTTC.

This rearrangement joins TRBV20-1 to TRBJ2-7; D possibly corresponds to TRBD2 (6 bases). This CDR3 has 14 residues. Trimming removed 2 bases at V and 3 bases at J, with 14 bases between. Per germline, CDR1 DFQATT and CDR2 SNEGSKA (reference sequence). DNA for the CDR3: TGCAGTGCTAGAACAACTAGCTCCCTCTACGAGCAGTACTTC. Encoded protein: CSARTTSSLYEQYF.

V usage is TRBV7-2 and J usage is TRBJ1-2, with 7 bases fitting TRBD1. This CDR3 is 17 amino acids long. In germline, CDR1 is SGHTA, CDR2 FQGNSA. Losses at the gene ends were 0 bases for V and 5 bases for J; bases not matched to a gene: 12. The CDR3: CASSLAEGLRGQYGYTF. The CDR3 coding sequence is TGTGCCAGCAGCTTAGCTGAGGGGTTGAGGGGACAGTATGGCTACACCTTC.

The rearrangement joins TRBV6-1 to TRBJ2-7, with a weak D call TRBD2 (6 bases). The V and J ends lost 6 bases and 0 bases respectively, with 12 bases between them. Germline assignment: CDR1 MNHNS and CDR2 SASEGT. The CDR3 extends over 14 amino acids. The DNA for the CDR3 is TGTGCCAGCAGCCCAACTAGCCACTCCTACGAGCAGTACTTC. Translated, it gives CASSPTSHSYEQYF.

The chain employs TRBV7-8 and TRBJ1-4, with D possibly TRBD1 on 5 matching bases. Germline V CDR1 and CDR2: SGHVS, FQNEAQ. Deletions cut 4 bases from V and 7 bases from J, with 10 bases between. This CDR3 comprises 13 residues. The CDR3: CASSSGAGEKLFF. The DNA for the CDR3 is TGTGCCAGCAGCTCCGGGGCGGGTGAAAAACTGTTTTTT.

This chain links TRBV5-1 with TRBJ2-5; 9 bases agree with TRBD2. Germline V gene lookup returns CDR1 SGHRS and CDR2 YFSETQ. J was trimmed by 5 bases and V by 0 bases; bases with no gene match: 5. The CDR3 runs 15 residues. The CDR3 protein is CASSLGSSGVETQYF. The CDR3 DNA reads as TGCGCCAGCAGCTTGGGCTCTAGCGGGGTGGAGACCCAGTACTTC.

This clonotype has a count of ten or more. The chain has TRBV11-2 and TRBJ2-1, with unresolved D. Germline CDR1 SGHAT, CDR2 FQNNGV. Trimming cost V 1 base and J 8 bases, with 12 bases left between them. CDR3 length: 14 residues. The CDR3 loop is CASSLGRLRYEQFF. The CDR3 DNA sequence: TGTGCCAGCAGCTTAGGTCGACTCCGATATGAGCAGTTCTTC.

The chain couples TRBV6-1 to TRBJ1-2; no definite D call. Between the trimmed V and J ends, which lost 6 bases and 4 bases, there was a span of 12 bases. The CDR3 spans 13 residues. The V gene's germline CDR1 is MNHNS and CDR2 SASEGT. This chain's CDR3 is CASRRTDLYGYTF. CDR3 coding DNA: TGTGCCAGCAGGCGGACGGACCTCTATGGCTACACCTTC.

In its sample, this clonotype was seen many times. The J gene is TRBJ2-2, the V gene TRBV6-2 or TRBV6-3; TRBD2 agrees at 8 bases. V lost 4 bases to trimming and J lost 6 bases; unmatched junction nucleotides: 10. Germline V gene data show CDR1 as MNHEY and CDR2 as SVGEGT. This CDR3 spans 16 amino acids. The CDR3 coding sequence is TGTGCCAGCAGTTCTTCCGGGACTAGGATTCCCGGGGAGCTGTTTTTT. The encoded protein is CASSSSGTRIPGELFF.

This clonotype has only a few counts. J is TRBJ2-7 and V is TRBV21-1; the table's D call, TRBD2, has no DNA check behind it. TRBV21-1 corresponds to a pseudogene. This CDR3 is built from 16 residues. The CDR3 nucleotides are TGTGCCAGCAGCCGACGTCCCCAGGGCCCCACCTACGAGCAGTACTTC. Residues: CASSRRPQGPTYEQYF.

Here the CDR3 reads CASSLDGRGGGEQFF. CDR3 nucleotide sequence: TGTGCCAGCAGTTTAGACGGGAGAGGTGGGGGTGAGCAGTTCTTC. The rearrangement links TRBV12-3 or TRBV12-4 to TRBJ2-1, with D tentatively TRBD2 (6 bases). The CDR3 covers 15 residues. Trimming stripped 1 base from V and 9 bases from J, with 16 bases between.

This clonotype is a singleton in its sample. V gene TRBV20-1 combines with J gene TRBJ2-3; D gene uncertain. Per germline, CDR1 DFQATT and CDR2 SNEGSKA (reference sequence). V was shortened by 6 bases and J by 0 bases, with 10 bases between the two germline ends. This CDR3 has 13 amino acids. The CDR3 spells CSARIASTDTQYF. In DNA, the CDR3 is TGCAGTGCCCGCATTGCTAGCACAGATACGCAGTATTTT.

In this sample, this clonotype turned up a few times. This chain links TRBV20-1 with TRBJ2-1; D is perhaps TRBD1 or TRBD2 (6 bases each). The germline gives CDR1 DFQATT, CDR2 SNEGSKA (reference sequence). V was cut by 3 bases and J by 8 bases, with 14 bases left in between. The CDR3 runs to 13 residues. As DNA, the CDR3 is TGCAGTGCTAGTCTAGGGGGGACGGATGAGCAGTTCTTC. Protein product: CSASLGGTDEQFF.

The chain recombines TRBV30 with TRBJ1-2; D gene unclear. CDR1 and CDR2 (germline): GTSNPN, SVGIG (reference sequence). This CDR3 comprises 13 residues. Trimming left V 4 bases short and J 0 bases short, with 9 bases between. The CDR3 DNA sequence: TGTGCCTGGATAGAAAAAGCTAACTATGGCTACACCTTC. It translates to CAWIEKANYGYTF.

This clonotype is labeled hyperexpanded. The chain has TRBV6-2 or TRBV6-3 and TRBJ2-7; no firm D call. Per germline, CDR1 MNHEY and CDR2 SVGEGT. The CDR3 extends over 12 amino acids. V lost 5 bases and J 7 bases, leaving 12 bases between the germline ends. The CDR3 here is CASSPNIGEQYF. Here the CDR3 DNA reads TGTGCCAGCAGTCCAAACATCGGGGAGCAGTACTTC.

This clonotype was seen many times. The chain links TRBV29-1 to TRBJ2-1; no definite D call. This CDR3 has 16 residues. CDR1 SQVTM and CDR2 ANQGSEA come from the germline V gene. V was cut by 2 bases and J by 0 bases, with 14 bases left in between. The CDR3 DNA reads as TGCAGCGTTGAACTCTTCGACGTGAGCTCCTACAATGAGCAGTTCTTC. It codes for CSVELFDVSSYNEQFF.

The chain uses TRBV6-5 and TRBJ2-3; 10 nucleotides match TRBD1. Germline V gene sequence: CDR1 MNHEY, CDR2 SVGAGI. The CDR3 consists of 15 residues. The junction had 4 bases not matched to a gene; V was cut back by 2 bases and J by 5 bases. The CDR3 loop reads CASSYGQGGLDTQYF. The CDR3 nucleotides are TGTGCCAGCAGTTACGGACAGGGGGGTTTAGATACGCAGTATTTT.

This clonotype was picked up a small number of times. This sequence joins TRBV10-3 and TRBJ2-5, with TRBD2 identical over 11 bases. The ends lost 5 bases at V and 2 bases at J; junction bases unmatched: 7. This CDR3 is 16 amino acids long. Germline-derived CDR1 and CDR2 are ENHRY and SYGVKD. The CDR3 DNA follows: TGTGCCATCAGTAGGGGAGGGACTAGCGGACAAGAGACCCAGTACTTC. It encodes CAISRGGTSGQETQYF.

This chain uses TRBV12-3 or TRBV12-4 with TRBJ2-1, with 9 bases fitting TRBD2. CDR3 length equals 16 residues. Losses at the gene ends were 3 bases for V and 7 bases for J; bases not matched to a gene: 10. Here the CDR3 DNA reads TGTGCCAGCAGTTTTTCGCCAGCGGGGGGAAGAAATGAGCAGTTCTTC. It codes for CASSFSPAGGRNEQFF.

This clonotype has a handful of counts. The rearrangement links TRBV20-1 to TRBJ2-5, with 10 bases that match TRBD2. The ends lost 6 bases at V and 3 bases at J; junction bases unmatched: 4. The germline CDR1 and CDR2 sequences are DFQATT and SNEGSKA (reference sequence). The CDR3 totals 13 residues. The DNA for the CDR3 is TGCAGTGCCGGGACTAGCGCGGAAGAGACCCAGTACTTC. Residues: CSAGTSAEETQYF.